This T cell receptor (beta chain) originates from a study of blood T cell repertoires in COVID-19. Looking at the study overall: T cells, B-cell-depleted T cells, or PBMCs provided the cDNA or gDNA that served as material.

Germline V gene sequence: CDR1 SGHKS, CDR2 YYEKEE (reference sequence). The V end lost 4 bases, the J end lost 2 bases, and 16 bases lay between the germline ends. CDR3 length: 15 residues. Libraries were prepared by immunoSEQ multiplex PCR; TCRdb keeps only in-frame clonotypes and omits some of them. This table holds roughly 100,000 clones, around nine tenths found once. The receptor was derived from a human donor in a cohort sampled during active COVID-19. The rearrangement links TRBV5-5 to TRBJ2-7; a possible D gene is TRBD1 (6 bases). Material: peripheral blood. DNA for the CDR3: TGTGCCAGCAGCCCTGACCCAGGGGTTACCTACGAGCAGTACTTC. It encodes CASSPDPGVTYEQYF.